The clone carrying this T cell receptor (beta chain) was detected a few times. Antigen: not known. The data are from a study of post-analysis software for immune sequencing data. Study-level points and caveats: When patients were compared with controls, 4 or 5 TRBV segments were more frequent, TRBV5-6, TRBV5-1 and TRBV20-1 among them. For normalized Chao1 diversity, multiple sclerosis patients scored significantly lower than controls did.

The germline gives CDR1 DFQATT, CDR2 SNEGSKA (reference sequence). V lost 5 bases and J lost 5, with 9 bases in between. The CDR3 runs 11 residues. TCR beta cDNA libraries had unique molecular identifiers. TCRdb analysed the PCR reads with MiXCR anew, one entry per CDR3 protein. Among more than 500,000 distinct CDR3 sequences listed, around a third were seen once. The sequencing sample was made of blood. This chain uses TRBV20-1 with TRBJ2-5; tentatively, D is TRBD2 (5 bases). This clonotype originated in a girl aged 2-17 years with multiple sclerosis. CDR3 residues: CSAGRGETQYF. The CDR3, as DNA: TGCAGTGCTGGCCGGGGTGAGACCCAGTACTTC.